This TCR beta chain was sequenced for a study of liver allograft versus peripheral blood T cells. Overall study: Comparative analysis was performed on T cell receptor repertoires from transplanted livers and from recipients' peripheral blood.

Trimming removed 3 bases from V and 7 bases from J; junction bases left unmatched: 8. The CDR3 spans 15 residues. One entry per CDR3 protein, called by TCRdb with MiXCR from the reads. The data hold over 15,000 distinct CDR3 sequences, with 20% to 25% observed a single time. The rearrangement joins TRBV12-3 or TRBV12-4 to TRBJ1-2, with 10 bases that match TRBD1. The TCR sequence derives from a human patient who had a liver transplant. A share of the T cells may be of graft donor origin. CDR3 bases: TGTGCCAGCAGTTTTTCCGGGACAGGGGTAACTGGCTACACCTTC. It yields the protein CASSFSGTGVTGYTF.